This T cell receptor (beta chain) was retrieved from a study of T-cell reconstitution after alpha-beta-depleted transplantation in children. General study findings and limits: Where alpha-beta T cells came from about two months after transplant was reportedly several hundred expanded graft clones. After one year, T-cell counts and TCRbeta diversity mostly came from new T cells.

Concerning this clonotype itself: Its target is unknown.

The germline V gene has CDR1 SEHNR and CDR2 FQNEAQ (reference sequence). This CDR3 region has 15 residues. Losses at the gene ends were 5 bases for V and 2 bases for J; bases not matched to a gene: 9. Using unique molecular identifiers, the investigators prepared the TCRbeta library. TCRdb analysed the PCR reads with MiXCR anew, one entry per CDR3 protein. This sample has about 440,000 distinct CDR3 sequences; roughly 44% occur once, and the top ten carry 27%. Source: PBMCs, taken before TCRalphabeta/CD19-depleted stem cell transplant. This receptor was taken from a girl aged 2-9 years with aplastic anemia, due to receive a stem cell transplant. The chain employs TRBV7-9 and TRBJ2-7; 7 nucleotides align to TRBD1. CDR3 coding DNA: TGTGCCAGCAGCCCCCGGGACAGTGGACCCTACGAGCAGTACTTC. It yields the protein CASSPRDSGPYEQYF.